This T cell receptor beta chain comes out of a study of vaccination effects on CD4 cells after COVID-19. Regarding the study as a whole: Healthy vaccinees' vaccine-induced clones included only 1 of 255 that recognized common cold coronaviruses.

Clones were read by immunoSEQ multiplex PCR, and TCRdb kept only the in-frame ones, dropping some. This sample has 60,000 to 80,000 clones; around 70% occur once, and the top ten carry 2% to 2.5%. As concerns this clone: The antigen is not known.

Researchers isolated CD4+ T cells once roughly nine days of culture had elapsed. Participants completed two doses of the BNT162b2 or mRNA-1273 vaccine. This CDR3 contains 16 residues. J gave up 0 bases and V 5 bases, and 8 bases lay outside the gene matches. Germline loops: CDR1 SGHRS, CDR2 YFSETQ. The chain uses TRBV5-1 and TRBJ2-1, with TRBD2 matching 7 bases. The receptor's source is a human donor who received a COVID-19 vaccine. This material consisted of CD4+ T cells from PBMCs cultured without peptide, taken after COVID-19 vaccination. The chain's CDR3 is CASSRERGLSYNEQFF. CDR3 coding DNA: TGCGCCAGCAGTCGTGAGCGGGGCCTCTCCTACAATGAGCAGTTCTTC.